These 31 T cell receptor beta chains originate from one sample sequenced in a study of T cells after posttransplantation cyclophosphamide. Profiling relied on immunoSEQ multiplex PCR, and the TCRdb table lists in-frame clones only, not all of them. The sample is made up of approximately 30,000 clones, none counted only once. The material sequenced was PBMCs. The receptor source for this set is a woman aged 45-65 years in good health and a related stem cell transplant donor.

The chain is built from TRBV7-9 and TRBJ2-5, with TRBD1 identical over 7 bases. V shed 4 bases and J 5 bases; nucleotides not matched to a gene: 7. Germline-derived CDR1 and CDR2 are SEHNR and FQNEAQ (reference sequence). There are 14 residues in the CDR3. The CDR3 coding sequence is TGTGCCAGCAGCTCGGGACAGAGGGTCGAGACCCAGTACTTC. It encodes CASSSGQRVETQYF.

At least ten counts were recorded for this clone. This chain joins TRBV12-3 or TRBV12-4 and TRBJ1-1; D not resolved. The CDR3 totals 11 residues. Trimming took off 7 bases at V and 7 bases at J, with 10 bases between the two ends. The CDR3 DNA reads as TGTGCCAGCAAAACAGAAAATGAAGCTTTCTTT. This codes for CASKTENEAFF.

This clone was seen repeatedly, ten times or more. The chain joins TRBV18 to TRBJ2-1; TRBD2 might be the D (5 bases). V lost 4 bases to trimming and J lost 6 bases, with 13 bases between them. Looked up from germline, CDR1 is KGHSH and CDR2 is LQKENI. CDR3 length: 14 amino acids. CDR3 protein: CASSLDSRINEQFF. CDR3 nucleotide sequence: TGTGCCAGCTCACTGGACTCCCGGATCAATGAGCAGTTCTTC. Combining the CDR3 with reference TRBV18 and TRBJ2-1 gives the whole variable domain NAGVMQNPRHLVRRRGQEARLRCSPMKGHSHVYWYRQLPEEGLKFMVYLQKENIIDESGMPKERFSAEFPKEGPSILRIQQVVRGDSAAYFCASSLDSRINEQFFGPGTRLTVL.

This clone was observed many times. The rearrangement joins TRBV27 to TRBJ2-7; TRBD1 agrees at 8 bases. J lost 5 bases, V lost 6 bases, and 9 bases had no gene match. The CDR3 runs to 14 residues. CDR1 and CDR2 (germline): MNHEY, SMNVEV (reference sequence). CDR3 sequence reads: CASSRWDRPHEQYF. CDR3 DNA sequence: TGTGCCAGCAGCCGATGGGACAGGCCCCACGAGCAGTACTTC.

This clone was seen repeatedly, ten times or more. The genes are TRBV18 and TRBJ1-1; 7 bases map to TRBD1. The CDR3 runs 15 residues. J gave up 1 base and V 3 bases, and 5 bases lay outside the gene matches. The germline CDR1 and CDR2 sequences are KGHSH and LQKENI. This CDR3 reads CASSPGTVRNTEAFF. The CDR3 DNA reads TGTGCCAGCTCACCTGGGACAGTTAGGAACACTGAAGCTTTCTTT.

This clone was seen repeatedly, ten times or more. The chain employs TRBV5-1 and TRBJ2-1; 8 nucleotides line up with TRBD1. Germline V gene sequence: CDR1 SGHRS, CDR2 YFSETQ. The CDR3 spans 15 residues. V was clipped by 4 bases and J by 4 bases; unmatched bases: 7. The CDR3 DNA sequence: TGCGCCAGCAGCCTGGACAGGGAAGGATACAATGAGCAGTTCTTC. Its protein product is CASSLDREGYNEQFF.

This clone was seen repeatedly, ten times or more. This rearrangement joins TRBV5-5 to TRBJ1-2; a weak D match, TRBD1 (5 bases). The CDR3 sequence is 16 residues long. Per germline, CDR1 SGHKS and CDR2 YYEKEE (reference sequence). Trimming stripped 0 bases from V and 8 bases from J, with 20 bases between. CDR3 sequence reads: CASSLVATPSQGGYTF. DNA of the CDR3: TGTGCCAGCAGCTTGGTGGCAACGCCCTCCCAGGGAGGCTACACCTTC.

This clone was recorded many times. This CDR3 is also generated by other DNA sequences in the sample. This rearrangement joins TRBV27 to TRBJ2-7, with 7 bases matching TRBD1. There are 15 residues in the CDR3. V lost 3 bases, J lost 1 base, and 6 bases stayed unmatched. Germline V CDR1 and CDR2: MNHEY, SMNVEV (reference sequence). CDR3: CASSLRTGSSYEQYF. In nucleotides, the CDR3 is TGTGCCAGCAGTTTGAGGACAGGAAGTTCCTACGAGCAGTACTTC.

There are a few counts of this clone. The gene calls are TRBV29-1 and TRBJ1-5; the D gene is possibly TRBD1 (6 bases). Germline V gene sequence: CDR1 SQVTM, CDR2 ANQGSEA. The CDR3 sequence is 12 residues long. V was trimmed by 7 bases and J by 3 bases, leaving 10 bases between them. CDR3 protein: CSAGQINQPQHF. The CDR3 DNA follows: TGCAGCGCTGGACAGATCAATCAGCCCCAGCATTTT.

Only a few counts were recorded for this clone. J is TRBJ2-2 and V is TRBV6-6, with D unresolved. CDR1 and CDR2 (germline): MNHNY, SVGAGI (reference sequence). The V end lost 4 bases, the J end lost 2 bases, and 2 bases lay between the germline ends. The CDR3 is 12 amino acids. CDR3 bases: TGTGCCAGCAGTTCAAACACCGGGGAGCTGTTTTTT. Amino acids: CASSSNTGELFF.

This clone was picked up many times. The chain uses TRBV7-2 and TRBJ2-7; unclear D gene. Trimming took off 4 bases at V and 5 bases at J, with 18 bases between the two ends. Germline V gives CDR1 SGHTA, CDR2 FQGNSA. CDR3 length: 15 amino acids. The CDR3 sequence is CASSSSPTSRDEQYF. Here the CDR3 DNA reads TGTGCCAGCAGCTCATCCCCTACCTCTAGAGACGAGCAGTACTTC.

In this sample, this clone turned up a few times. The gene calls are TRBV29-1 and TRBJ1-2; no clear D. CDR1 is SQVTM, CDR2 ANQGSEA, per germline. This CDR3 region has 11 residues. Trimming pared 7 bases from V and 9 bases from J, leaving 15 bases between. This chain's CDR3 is CSADAGISYTF. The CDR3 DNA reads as TGCAGCGCGGACGCGGGGATTAGCTACACCTTC.

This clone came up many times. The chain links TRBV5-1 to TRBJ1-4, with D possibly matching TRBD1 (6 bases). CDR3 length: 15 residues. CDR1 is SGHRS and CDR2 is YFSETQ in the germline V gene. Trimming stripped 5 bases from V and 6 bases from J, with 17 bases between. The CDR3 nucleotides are TGCGCCAGCAGTTGGACCCGGGACAATTATGAAAAACTGTTTTTT. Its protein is CASSWTRDNYEKLFF.

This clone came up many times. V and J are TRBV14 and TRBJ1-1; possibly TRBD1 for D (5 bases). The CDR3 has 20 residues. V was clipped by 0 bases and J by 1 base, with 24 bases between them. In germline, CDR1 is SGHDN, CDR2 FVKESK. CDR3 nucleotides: TGTGCCAGCAGCCAAGATCTTCGGCTGCAAGGGGTAAGACGGAACACTGAAGCTTTCTTT. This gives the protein CASSQDLRLQGVRRNTEAFF. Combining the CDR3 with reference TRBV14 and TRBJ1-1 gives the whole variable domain EAGVTQFPSHSVIEKGQTVTLRCDPISGHDNLYWYRRVMGKEIKFLLHFVKESKQDESGMPNNRFLAERTGGTYSTLKVQPAELEDSGVYFCASSQDLRLQGVRRNTEAFFGQGTRLTVV.

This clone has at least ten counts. CDR3 loop: CASSLEGAGVYEQYF. CDR3 DNA sequence: TGTGCCAGCAGCTTGGAGGGTGCGGGAGTCTACGAGCAGTACTTC. The chain couples TRBV7-3 to TRBJ2-7, with 7 bases aligning to TRBD2. Germline lookup yields CDR1 SGHTA and CDR2 FQGTGA. CDR3 length: 15 amino acids. Trimming cost V 3 bases and J 3 bases; bases outside gene matches: 8.

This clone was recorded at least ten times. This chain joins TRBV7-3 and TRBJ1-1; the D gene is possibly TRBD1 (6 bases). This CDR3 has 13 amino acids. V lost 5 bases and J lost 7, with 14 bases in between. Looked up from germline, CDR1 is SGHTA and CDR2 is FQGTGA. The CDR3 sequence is CASSPQQGYEAFF. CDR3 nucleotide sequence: TGTGCCAGCAGCCCCCAACAGGGATATGAAGCTTTCTTT. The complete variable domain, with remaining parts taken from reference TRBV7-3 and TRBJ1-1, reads GAGVSQTPSNKVTEKGKYVELRCDPISGHTALYWYRQSLGQGPEFLIYFQGTGAADDSGLPNDRFFAVRPEGSVSTLKIQRTERGDSAVYLCASSPQQGYEAFFGQGTRLTVV.

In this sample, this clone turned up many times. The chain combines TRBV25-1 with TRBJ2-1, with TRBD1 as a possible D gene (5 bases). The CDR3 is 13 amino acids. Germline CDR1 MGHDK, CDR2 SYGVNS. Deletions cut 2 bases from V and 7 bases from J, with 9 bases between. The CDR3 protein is CASSEQGRNEQFF. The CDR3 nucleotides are TGTGCCAGCAGTGAACAGGGTCGGAATGAGCAGTTCTTC.

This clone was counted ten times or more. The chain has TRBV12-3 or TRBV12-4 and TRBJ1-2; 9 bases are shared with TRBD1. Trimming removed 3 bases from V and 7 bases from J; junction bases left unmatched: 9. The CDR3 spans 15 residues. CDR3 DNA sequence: TGTGCCAGCAGTTTTTACGGGGACAGGGTGGGTGGCTACACCTTC. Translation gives CASSFYGDRVGGYTF.

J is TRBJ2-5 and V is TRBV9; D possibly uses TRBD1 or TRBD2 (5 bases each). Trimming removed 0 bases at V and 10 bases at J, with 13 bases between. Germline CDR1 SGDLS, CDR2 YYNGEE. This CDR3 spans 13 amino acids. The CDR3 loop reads CASSVAQARDQYF. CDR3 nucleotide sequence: TGTGCCAGCAGCGTAGCACAGGCTCGGGACCAGTACTTC.

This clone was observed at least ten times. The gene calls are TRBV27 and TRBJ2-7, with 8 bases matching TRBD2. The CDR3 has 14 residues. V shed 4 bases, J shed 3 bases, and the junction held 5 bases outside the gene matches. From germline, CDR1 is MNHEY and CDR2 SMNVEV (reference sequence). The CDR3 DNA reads TGTGCCAGCAGTTCACAGCGGGGGTACTACGAGCAGTACTTC. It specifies CASSSQRGYYEQYF.

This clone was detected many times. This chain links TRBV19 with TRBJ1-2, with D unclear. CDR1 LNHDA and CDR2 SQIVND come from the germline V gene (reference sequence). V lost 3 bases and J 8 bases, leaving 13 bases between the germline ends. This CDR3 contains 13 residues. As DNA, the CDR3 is TGTGCCAGTAGTATCGGGTTCAGCCAAGGCTACACCTTC. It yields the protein CASSIGFSQGYTF.

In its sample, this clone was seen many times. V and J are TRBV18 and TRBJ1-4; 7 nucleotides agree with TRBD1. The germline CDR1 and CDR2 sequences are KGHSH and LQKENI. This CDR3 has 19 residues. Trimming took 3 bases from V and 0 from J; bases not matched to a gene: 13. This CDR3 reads CASSPRTGESLATNEKLFF. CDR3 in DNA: TGTGCCAGCTCACCGCGGACAGGAGAATCCCTTGCAACTAATGAAAAACTGTTTTTT.

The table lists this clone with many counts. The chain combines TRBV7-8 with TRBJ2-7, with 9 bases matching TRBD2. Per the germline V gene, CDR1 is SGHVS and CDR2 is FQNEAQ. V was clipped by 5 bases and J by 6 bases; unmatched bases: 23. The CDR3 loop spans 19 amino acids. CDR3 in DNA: TGTGCCAGCAGCCGAAGGTTAGCGGGAGCCGTCAACCCCGGAGCCGAGCAGTACTTC. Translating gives CASSRRLAGAVNPGAEQYF. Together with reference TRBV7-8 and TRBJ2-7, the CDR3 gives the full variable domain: GAGVSQSPRYKVAKRGQDVALRCDPISGHVSLFWYQQALGQGPEFLTYFQNEAQLDKSGLPSDRFFAERPEGSVSTLKIQRTQQEDSAVYLCASSRRLAGAVNPGAEQYFGPGTRLTVT.

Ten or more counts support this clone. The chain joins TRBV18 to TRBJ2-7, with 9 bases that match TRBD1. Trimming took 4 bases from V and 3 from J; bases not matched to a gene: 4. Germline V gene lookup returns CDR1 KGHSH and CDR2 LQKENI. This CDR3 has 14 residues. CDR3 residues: CASSRRQGVYEQYF. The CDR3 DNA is TGTGCCAGCTCACGTCGACAGGGGGTCTACGAGCAGTACTTC.

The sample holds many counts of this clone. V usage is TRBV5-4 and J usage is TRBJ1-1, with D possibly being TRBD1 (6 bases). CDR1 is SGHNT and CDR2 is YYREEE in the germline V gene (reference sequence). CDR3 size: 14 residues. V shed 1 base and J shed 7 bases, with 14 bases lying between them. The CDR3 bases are TGTGCCAGCAGCTTGAGTGGGGGCGCGAGTGAAGCTTTCTTT. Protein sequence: CASSLSGGASEAFF.

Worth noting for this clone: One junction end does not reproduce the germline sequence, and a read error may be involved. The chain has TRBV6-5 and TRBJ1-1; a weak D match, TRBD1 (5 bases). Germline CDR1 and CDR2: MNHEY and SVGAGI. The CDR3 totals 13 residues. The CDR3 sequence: CASLGHPVTGAFF. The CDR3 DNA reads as TGTGCCAGCCTAGGACACCCGGTAACTGGAGCTTTCTTT.

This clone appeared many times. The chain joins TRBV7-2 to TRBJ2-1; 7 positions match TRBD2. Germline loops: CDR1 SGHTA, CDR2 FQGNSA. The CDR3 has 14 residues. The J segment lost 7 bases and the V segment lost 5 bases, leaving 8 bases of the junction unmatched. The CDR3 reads CASSQRLAPNEQFF. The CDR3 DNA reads TGTGCCAGCAGCCAACGACTAGCTCCGAATGAGCAGTTCTTC.

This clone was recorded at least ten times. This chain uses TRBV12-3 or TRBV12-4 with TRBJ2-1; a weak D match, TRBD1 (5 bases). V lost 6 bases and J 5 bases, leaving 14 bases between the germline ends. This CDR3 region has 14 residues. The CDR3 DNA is TGTGCCAGCAGACCGCACAGGTATCACAATGAGCAGTTCTTC. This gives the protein CASRPHRYHNEQFF.

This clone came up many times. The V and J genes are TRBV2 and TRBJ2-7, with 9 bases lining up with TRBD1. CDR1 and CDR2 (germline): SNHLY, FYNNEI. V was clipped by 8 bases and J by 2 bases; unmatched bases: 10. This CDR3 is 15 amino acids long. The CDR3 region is CASGGTGQVTYEQYF. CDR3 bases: TGTGCCAGCGGGGGGACAGGGCAGGTTACCTACGAGCAGTACTTC.

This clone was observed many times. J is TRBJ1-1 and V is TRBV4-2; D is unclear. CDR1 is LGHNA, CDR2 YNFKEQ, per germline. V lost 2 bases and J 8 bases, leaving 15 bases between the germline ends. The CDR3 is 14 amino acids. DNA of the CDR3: TGTGCCAGCAGCCAAACACAGACAAAAGGAGAAGCTTTCTTT. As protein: CASSQTQTKGEAFF.

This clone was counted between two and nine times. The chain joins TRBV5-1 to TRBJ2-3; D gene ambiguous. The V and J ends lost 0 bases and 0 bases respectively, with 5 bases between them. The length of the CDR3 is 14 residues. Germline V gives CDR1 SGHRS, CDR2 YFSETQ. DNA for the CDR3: TGCGCCAGCAGCTTGGACAGTAGCACAGATACGCAGTATTTT. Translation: CASSLDSSTDTQYF.